These T cell receptor beta chains were read from a single sample in a study of control samples from healthy donors and cancer patients. Measured with immunoSEQ multiplex PCR; TCRdb has only the in-frame clones, and not every one. The data contain tens of thousands of clones, around 84% of them singletons. Input material: blood. Receptor source: a man over 45 in good health. The CDR3 runs from the conserved cysteine through the conserved F or W. Fields, in order: D gene, V gene, clone size, J gene, CDR3 DNA, CDR3 protein. The D gene is left open where the match is weak. Expanded clones get a size class; other rows say once, few or many, or leave the size out.

TRBD1,TRBV2,-,TRBJ2-5,TGTGCCAGCAGTGAATTAGGGGGCGGCGAGACCCAGTACTTC,CASSELGGGETQYF
-,TRBV5-1,-,TRBJ2-6,TGCGCCAGCGGTCCTGGGGGCTCTGGGGCCAACGTCCTGACTTTC,CASGPGGSGANVLTF
-,TRBV10-1,-,TRBJ1-1,TGCGCCAGCAGTGGGTCAGGACCGACTTTTCACCCTTACGGGAACACTGAAGCTTTCTTT,CASSGSGPTFHPYGNTEAFF
-,TRBV20-1,-,TRBJ1-5,TGCGGTGCGGTAATGGGACAAACCCAGCATTTT,CGAVMGQTQHF
TRBD2,TRBV15,-,TRBJ2-5,TGTGCCACCAGCAGGGGACTAGCGGGAGGGCCGCAAGAGACCCAGTACTTC,CATSRGLAGGPQETQYF
-,TRBV2,-,TRBJ2-2,TGTGCCAGCAGTGATACTAGGCGGGACACCGGGGAGCTGTTTTTT,CASSDTRRDTGELFF
-,TRBV9,once,TRBJ2-1,TGTGCCAGCAGCGCCATTTGGAGAGACTACAATGAGCAGTTCTTC,CASSAIWRDYNEQFF
-,TRBV7-2,-,TRBJ1-1,TGTGCCAGCAGCTTACGGGAAAGGGGTAAAGCTTTCTTT,CASSLRERGKAFF
-,TRBV7-2,-,TRBJ1-1,TGTGCCAGCAACCTAGGTGGGGTGGGGCGCGAGGGAGCTGAAGCTTTCTTT,CASNLGGVGREGAEAFF
-,TRBV5-1,-,TRBJ2-1,TGCGCCAGCAGCTTGTCCCCCAACAATGAGCAGTTCTTC,CASSLSPNNEQFF
-,TRBV7-9,-,TRBJ1-3,TGTGCCAGCAGCCTGACATCTGGAAACACCATATATTTT,CASSLTSGNTIYF
TRBD2,TRBV30,-,TRBJ2-1,TGTGCCTGGAGTGTCCCGACTAGCGGGAGCCCAAATGAGCAGTTCTTC,CAWSVPTSGSPNEQFF
TRBD2,TRBV3-1/TRBV3-2,-,TRBJ2-3,TGTGCCAGCAGCCGAGGACTAGCGGGAGGGCTCACAGATACGCAGTATTTT,CASSRGLAGGLTDTQYF
-,TRBV15,-,TRBJ2-3,TGTGCCACCAGCAGAGATATCCACGGAGTGGGAGATACGCAGTATTTT,CATSRDIHGVGDTQYF
TRBD2,TRBV28,-,TRBJ2-3,TGTGCCAGCAGACCACCGGGACTAGGGATCACAGATACGCAGTATTTT,CASRPPGLGITDTQYF
-,TRBV24-1,-,TRBJ2-5,TGTGCCACCAGTGGTACACCAGGGGATCAAGGAGAGACCCAGTACTTC,CATSGTPGDQGETQYF
TRBD1,TRBV4-2,-,TRBJ2-5,TGTGCCAGCAGCCTCAAGGACAGGGGTGAGACCCAGTACTTC,CASSLKDRGETQYF
TRBD1,TRBV5-1,few,TRBJ1-5,TGCGCCAGCAGCCCACAGGGGTATAGCAATCAGCCCCAGCATTTT,CASSPQGYSNQPQHF
-,TRBV19,-,TRBJ1-1,TGTGCCAGTAGTATAGGGGGAGGATCGCTCACTGAAGCTTTCTTT,CASSIGGGSLTEAFF
-,TRBV19,-,TRBJ2-1,TGTGCCAGTAGTATAGCTCCTTACCTCTACAATGAGCAGTTCTTC,CASSIAPYLYNEQFF
TRBD1,TRBV11-2,-,TRBJ2-7,TGTGCCAGCAGACCCCCGGGACAGGGTTCCTACGAGCAGTACTTC,CASRPPGQGSYEQYF
-,TRBV3-1/TRBV3-2,-,TRBJ2-1,TGTGCCAGCAGCCACTCCGGGGGCGGATACAATGAGCAGTTCTTC,CASSHSGGGYNEQFF